A single sample is the source of the 13 T cell receptor beta chains below, sequenced in a study of T cells in Graves' hyperthyroidism and ophthalmopathy. Amplified regions were TCR beta CDR3 sequences from RNA transcripts. The HTBI primer set served for first-round RT-PCR of the TCR CDR3. One entry per CDR3 protein results from TCRdb running MiXCR on the multiplex PCR reads. The table includes 300,000 to 400,000 distinct CDR3 sequences, approximately 17% detected once. Sample: blood. All receptors come from a man aged 18 to 30 with Graves' ophthalmopathy.

The chain combines TRBV6-1 with TRBJ1-5; 7 bases map to TRBD1. The germline CDR1 and CDR2 sequences are MNHNS and SASEGT. V trimming: 8 bases; J trimming: 4 bases; junction bases outside the gene matches: 8. The CDR3 spans 14 residues. Written as DNA, the CDR3 is TGTGCCAGCTTTGGGGACAGTAGAAATCAGCCCCAGCATTTT. Its translation: CASFGDSRNQPQHF.

This clonotype was found many times. V is TRBV5-1 and J is TRBJ1-2, with 8 bases that match TRBD1. Per the germline V gene, CDR1 is SGHRS and CDR2 is YFSETQ. The length of the CDR3 is 15 residues. V lost 3 bases and J lost 8; bases outside the gene matches: 12. The DNA of the CDR3 is TGCGCCAGCAGCTCCTCCGGGACAGGCCTGAGGGGCTACACCTTC. Translating gives CASSSSGTGLRGYTF.

Regarding this clonotype: A much larger clone lies one base from this, so it may be a read error. V usage is TRBV7-9 and J usage is TRBJ2-1; 11 nucleotides agree with TRBD2. Germline CDR1 reads SEHNR; CDR2 reads FQNEAQ (reference sequence). The CDR3 extends over 17 amino acids. CDR3 sequence: CASSVSSGGVSHNEQFF. The CDR3 coding sequence is TGTGCCAGCAGCGTTAGTAGCGGGGGGGTCTCCCACAATGAGCAGTTCTTC.

This clonotype was counted a few times. The genes are TRBV7-8 and TRBJ1-3; 7 nucleotides line up with TRBD1. Germline CDR1 SGHVS, CDR2 FQNEAQ. V shed 10 bases and J 4 bases; nucleotides not matched to a gene: 4. CDR3 length: 12 amino acids. The DNA for the CDR3 is TGTGCCACTCAGGGGGTAGGAAACACCATATATTTT. Amino acid sequence: CATQGVGNTIYF.

This clonotype has a single count. A read error is possible here, since a much larger clone lies one base away. The chain carries TRBV28 and TRBJ1-1, with 8 nucleotides matching TRBD1. V shed 10 bases, J shed 10 bases, and the junction held 5 bases outside the gene matches. The CDR3 covers 10 residues. CDR1 MDHEN and CDR2 SYDVKM come from the germline V gene. CDR3 coding DNA: TGTGCCACCTCAGACAGGGGAGCTTTCTTT. This codes for CATSDRGAFF.

The sample holds many counts of this clonotype. The chain couples TRBV3-1 to TRBJ1-2; TRBD1 is a possible D gene (5 bases). The V gene lost 3 bases and the J gene lost 4 bases, with 15 bases spanning the gap. This CDR3 has 15 amino acids. The germline V gene encodes CDR1 LGHDT and CDR2 YNNKEL (reference sequence). CDR3 coding DNA: TGTGCCAGCAGCCAGTCAATTGGACACCCCTATGGCTACACCTTC. Translated, it gives CASSQSIGHPYGYTF.

The chain employs TRBV27 and TRBJ1-6; unclear D gene. Germline V lookup: CDR1 MNHEY, CDR2 SMNVEV (reference sequence). V was cut by 7 bases and J by 0 bases, with 7 bases left in between. The CDR3 runs 14 residues. CDR3 bases: TGTGCCAGCACCCAGAGCTCCTATAATTCACCCCTCCACTTT. This sequence encodes CASTQSSYNSPLHF.

On this clonotype itself: This may be a read error, as it is one base from a much larger clone. CDR3: CAISEEEGGSNQPQHF. The CDR3 DNA sequence: TGTGCCATCAGTGAAGAGGAGGGGGGGAGCAATCAGCCCCAGCATTTT. The chain uses TRBV10-3 and TRBJ1-5; tentative D call: TRBD1 (6 bases). Germline V gene lookup returns CDR1 ENHRY and CDR2 SYGVKD. The CDR3 runs 16 residues. Trimming shortened V by 3 bases and J by 1 base, and 13 bases separated the two germline ends.

The sample holds many counts of this clonotype. The chain employs TRBV5-1 and TRBJ1-1; 10 bases fit TRBD1. There are 15 residues in the CDR3. Germline V gene data show CDR1 as SGHRS and CDR2 as YFSETQ. After removal of 0 bases from V and 4 bases from J, the junction contained 3 bases not matched to a gene. CDR3 residues: CASSLDGQGGTEAFF. The CDR3 bases are TGCGCCAGCAGCTTGGATGGACAGGGGGGCACTGAAGCTTTCTTT. Using reference TRBV5-1 and TRBJ1-1 for the parts outside the CDR3, the full variable domain is KAGVTQTPRYLIKTRGQQVTLSCSPISGHRSVSWYQQTPGQGLQFLFEYFSETQRNKGNFPGRFSGRQFSNSRSEMNVSTLELGDSALYLCASSLDGQGGTEAFFGQGTRLTVV.

Only a few counts were recorded for this clonotype. The CDR3 protein is CASSETHSTSNEKLFF. The CDR3 bases are TGCGCCAGCAGTGAGACCCACTCGACTTCTAATGAAAAACTGTTTTTT. The chain couples TRBV10-2 to TRBJ1-4; D is undetermined. Germline V lookup: CDR1 WSHSY, CDR2 SAAADI. The length of the CDR3 is 16 residues. V was shortened by 2 bases and J by 3 bases, with 13 bases between the two germline ends.

This clonotype was counted between two and nine times. V usage is TRBV3-1 and J usage is TRBJ2-3; the match to TRBD1 covers 7 bases. The CDR3 runs to 17 residues. CDR1 LGHDT and CDR2 YNNKEL come from the germline V gene (reference sequence). J gave up 0 bases and V 0 bases, and 6 bases lay outside the gene matches. CDR3 amino acids: CASSQDYGTASTDTQYF. The CDR3 DNA follows: TGTGCCAGCAGCCAAGATTATGGGACAGCCAGCACAGATACGCAGTATTTT.

This clonotype was recorded many times. The V gene is TRBV5-8, the J gene TRBJ1-2; D is perhaps TRBD1 (6 bases). Trimming left V 6 bases short and J 6 bases short, with 18 bases between. The germline CDR1 and CDR2 sequences are SGHTS and YDEGEE. CDR3 length: 14 amino acids. The CDR3 spells CASTIPTGSHGYTF. The CDR3 DNA is TGTGCCAGCACCATCCCCACAGGGAGTCATGGCTACACCTTC. The complete variable domain, with remaining parts taken from reference TRBV5-8 and TRBJ1-2, reads EAGVTQSPTHLIKTRGQQATLRCSPISGHTSVYWYQQALGLGLQFLLWYDEGEERNRGNFPPRFSGRQFPNYSSELNVNALELEDSALYLCASTIPTGSHGYTFGSGTRLTVV.

This clonotype was counted only a few times. V and J are TRBV9 and TRBJ2-4; TRBD2 might be the D (5 bases). V was clipped by 0 bases and J by 0 bases, with 7 bases between them. Germline CDR1 and CDR2: SGDLS and YYNGEE. The CDR3 extends over 15 amino acids. The CDR3 DNA is TGTGCCAGCAGCGTAGCAGGACTAGCCAAAAACATTCAGTACTTC. It encodes CASSVAGLAKNIQYF. Together with reference TRBV9 and TRBJ2-4, the CDR3 gives the full variable domain: DSGVTQTPKHLITATGQRVTLRCSPRSGDLSVYWYQQSLDQGLQFLIQYYNGEERAKGNILERFSAQQFPDLHSELNLSSLELGDSALYFCASSVAGLAKNIQYFGAGTRLSVL.